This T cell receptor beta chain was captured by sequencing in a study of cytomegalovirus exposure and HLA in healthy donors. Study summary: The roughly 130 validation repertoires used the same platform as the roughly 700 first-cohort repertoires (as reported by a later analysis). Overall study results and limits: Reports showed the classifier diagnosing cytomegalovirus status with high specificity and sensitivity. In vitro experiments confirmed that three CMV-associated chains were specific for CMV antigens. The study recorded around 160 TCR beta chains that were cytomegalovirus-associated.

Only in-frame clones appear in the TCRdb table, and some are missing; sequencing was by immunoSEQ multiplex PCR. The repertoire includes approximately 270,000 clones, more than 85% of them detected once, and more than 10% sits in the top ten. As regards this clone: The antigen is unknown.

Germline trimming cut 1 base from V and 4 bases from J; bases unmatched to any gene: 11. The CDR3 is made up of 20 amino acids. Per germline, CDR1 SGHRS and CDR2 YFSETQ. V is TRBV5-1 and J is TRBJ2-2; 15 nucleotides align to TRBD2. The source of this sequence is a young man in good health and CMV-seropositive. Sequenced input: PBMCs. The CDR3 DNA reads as TGCGCCAGCAGCTTGCGCCCCGGGACTAGCGGGAGGCGGGTCACCGGGGAGCTGTTTTTT. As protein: CASSLRPGTSGRRVTGELFF.